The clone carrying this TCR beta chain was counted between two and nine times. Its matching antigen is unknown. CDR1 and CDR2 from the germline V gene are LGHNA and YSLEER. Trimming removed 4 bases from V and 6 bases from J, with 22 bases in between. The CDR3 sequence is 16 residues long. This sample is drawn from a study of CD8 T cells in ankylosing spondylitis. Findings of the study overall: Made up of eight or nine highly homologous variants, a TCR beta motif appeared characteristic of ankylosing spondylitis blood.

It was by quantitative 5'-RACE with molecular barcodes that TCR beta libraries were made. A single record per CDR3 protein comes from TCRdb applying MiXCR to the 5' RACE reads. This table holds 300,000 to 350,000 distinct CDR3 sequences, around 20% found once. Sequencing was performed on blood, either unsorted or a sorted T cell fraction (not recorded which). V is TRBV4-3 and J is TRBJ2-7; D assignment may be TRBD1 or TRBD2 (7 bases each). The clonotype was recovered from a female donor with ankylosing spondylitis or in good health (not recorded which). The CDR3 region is CASSRKRDSSLSEQYF. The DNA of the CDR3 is TGCGCCAGCAGCCGTAAGCGGGACAGTAGTTTAAGCGAGCAGTACTTC.